This T cell receptor beta chain was recorded in a study of shared clonotypes between healthy human individuals. In its sample, this clone was seen a few times. Its antigen remains unidentified. TCRdb's copy holds only in-frame clones and misses some; the assay was immunoSEQ multiplex PCR. Here the sample spans about a million clones, roughly 80% being singletons. This CDR3 spans 13 amino acids. Germline V gene lookup returns CDR1 SGHTA and CDR2 FQGNSA. With 2 bases removed from V and 8 bases from J, the gap between germline ends came to 9 bases. Findings and caveats of the study: Genetic and exposure-history diversity was limited by the small donor number. Rarefaction indicated that sorted-subset sequencing remained incomplete although depth was large. Of the naive CD4 clonotypes, about 5% were shared across several donors.

The sequenced sample consisted of memory CD4+ T cells sorted from blood. As for subset: CD45RA-negative fraction. This TCR was recovered from a man aged 18 to 29 in good health. This chain connects TRBV7-2 to TRBJ2-2, with TRBD2 as a possible D gene (6 bases). As DNA, the CDR3 is TGTGCCAGCAGCTTATTGGGACTGGGGGAGCTGTTTTTT. Its translation: CASSLLGLGELFF.